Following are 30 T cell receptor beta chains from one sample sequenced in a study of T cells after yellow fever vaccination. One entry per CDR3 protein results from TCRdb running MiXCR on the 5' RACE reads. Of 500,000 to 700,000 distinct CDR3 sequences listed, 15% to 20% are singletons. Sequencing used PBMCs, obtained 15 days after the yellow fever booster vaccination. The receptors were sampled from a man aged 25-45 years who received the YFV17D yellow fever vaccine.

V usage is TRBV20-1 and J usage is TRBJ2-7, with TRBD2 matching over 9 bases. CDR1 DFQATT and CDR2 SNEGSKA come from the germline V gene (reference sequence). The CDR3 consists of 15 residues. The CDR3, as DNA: TGCATCGGAAGTCCAAAGGGGGCGGGAGGGTACGAGCAGTACTTC. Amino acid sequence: CIGSPKGAGGYEQYF.

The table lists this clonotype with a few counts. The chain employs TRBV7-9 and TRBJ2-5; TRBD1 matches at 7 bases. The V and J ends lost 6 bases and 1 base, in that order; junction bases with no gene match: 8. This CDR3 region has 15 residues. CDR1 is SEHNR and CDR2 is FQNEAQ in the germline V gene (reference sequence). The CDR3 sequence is CASRTGQQPQETQYF. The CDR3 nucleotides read TGTGCCAGCAGAACGGGACAGCAACCCCAAGAGACCCAGTACTTC.

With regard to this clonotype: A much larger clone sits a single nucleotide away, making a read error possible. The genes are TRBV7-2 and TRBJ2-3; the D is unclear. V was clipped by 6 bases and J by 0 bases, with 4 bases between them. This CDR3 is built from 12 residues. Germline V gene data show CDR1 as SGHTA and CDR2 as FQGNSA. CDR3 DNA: TGTGCCAGCAGATTTAGCACAGATACGCAGTATTTT. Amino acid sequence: CASRFSTDTQYF.

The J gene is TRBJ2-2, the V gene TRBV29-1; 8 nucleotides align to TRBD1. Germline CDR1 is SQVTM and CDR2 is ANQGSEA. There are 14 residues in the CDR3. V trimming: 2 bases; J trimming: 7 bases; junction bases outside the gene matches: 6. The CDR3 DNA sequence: TGCAGCGTTGAAAGTCCAGGGGGCGGCGGGGAGCTGTTTTTT. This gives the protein CSVESPGGGGELFF.

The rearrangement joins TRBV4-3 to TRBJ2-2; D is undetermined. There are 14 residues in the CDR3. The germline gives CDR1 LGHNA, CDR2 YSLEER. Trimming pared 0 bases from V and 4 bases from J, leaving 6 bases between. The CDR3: CASSQDGFTGELFF. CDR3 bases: TGCGCCAGCAGCCAAGATGGGTTCACCGGGGAGCTGTTTTTT.

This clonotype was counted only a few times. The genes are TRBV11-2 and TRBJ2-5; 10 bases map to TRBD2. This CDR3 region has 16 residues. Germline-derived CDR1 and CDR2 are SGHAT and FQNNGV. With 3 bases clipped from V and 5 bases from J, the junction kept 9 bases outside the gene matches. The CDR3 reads CASSFRSGRARETQYF. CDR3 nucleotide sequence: TGTGCCAGCAGCTTTAGAAGCGGGAGGGCCCGGGAGACCCAGTACTTC.

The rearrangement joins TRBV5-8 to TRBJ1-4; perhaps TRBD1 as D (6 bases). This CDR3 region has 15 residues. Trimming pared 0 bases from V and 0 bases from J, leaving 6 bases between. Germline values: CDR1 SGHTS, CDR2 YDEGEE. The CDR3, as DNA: TGTGCCAGCAGCTTGGGGACAGCAACTAATGAAAAACTGTTTTTT. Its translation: CASSLGTATNEKLFF.

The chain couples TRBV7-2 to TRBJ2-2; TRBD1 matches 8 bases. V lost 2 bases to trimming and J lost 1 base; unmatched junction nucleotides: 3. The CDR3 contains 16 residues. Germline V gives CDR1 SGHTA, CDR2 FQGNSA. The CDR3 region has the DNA TGTGCCAGCAGCTTAAGGGGGACAGGGAACACCGGGGAGCTGTTTTTT. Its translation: CASSLRGTGNTGELFF. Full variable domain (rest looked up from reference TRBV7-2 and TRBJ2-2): GAGVSQSPSNKVTEKGKDVELRCDPISGHTALYWYRQSLGQGLEFLIYFQGNSAPDKSGLPSDRFSAERTGGSVSTLTIQRTQQEDSAVYLCASSLRGTGNTGELFFGEGSRLTVL.

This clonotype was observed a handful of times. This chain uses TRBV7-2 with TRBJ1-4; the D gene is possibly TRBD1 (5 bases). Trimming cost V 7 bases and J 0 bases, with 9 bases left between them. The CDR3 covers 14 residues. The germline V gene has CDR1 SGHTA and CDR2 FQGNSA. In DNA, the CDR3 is TGTGCCAGCACCTGGACATCAACTAATGAAAAACTGTTTTTT. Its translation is CASTWTSTNEKLFF. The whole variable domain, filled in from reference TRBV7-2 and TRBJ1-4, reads GAGVSQSPSNKVTEKGKDVELRCDPISGHTALYWYRQSLGQGLEFLIYFQGNSAPDKSGLPSDRFSAERTGGSVSTLTIQRTQQEDSAVYLCASTWTSTNEKLFFGSGTQLSVL.

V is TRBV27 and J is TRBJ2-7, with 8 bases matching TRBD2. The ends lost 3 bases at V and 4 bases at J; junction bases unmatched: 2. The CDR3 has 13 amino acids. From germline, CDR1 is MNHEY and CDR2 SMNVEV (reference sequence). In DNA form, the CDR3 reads TGTGCCAGCAGTTTCCGACTAGCGTACGAGCAGTACTTC. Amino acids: CASSFRLAYEQYF.

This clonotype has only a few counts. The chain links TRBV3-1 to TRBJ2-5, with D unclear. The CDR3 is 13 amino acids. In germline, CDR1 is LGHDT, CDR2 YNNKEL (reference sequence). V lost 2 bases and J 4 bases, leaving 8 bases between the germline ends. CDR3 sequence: CASSQQTRETQYF. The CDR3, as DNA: TGTGCCAGCAGCCAACAAACCCGAGAGACCCAGTACTTC.

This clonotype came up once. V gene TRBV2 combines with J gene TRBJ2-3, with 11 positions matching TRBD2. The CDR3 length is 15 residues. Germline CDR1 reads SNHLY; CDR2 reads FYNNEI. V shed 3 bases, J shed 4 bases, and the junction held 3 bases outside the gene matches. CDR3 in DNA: TGTGCCAGCAGTGAGACTAGCGGGGATTCAGATACGCAGTATTTT. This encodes CASSETSGDSDTQYF.

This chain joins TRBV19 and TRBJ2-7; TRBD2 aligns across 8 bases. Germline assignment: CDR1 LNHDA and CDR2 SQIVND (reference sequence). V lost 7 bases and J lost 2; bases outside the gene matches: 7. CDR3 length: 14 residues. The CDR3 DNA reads TGTGCCAGTACGACAGCGGGAGTTCCCTACGAGCAGTACTTC. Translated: CASTTAGVPYEQYF.

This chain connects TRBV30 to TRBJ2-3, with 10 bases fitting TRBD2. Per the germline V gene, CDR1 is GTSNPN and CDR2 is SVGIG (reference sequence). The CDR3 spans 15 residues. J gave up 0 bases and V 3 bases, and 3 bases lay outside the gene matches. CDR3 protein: CAWRGLARSTDTQYF. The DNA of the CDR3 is TGTGCCTGGAGGGGACTAGCGCGAAGCACAGATACGCAGTATTTT. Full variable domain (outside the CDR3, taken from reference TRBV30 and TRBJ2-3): SQTIHQWPATLVQPVGSPLSLECTVEGTSNPNLYWYRQAAGRGLQLLFYSVGIGQISSEVPQNLSASRPQDRQFILSSKKLLLSDSGFYLCAWRGLARSTDTQYFGPGTRLTVL.

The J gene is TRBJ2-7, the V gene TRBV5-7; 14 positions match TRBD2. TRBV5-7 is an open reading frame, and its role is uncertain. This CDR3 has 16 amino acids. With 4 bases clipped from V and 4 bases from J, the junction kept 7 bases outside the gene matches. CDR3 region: CASSTGLAGVRYEQYF. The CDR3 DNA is TGTGCCAGCAGCACGGGACTAGCGGGAGTAAGGTACGAGCAGTACTTC.

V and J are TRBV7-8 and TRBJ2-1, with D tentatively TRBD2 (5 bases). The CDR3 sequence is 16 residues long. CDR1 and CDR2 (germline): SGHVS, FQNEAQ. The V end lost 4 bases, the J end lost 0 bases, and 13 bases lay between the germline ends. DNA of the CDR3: TGTGCCAGCAGCTCCCGCGTGGGGAGCTCCTACAATGAGCAGTTCTTC. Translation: CASSSRVGSSYNEQFF.

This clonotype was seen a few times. CDR3 protein: CAWKGTGQQETQYF. CDR3 bases: TGTGCCTGGAAAGGGACGGGACAGCAAGAGACCCAGTACTTC. V gene TRBV30 combines with J gene TRBJ2-5; 7 nucleotides agree with TRBD1. Germline assignment: CDR1 GTSNPN and CDR2 SVGIG (reference sequence). With V trimmed by 4 bases and J by 2 bases, 7 bases remained unmatched. The CDR3 has 14 amino acids.

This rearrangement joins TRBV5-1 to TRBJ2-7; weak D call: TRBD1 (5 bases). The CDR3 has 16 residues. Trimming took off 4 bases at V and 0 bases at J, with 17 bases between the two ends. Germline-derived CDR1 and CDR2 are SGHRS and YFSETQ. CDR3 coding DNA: TGCGCCAGCAGCCAGCTAGACTGGGGCAGCTCCTACGAGCAGTACTTC. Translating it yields CASSQLDWGSSYEQYF.

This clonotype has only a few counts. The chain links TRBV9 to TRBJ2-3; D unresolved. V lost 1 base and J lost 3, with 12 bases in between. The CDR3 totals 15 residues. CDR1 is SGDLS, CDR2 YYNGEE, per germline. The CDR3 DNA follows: TGTGCCAGCAGCGTAACCCCCTCGGTGACAGATACGCAGTATTTT. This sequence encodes CASSVTPSVTDTQYF.

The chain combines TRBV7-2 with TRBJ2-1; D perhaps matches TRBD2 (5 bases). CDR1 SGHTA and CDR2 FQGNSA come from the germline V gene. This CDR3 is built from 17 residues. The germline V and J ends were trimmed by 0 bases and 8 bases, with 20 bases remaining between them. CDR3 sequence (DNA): TGTGCCAGCAGCTTAGCGAGGCTAGCTCATCTGGGCGATGAGCAGTTCTTC. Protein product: CASSLARLAHLGDEQFF. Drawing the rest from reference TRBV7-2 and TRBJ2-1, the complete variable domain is GAGVSQSPSNKVTEKGKDVELRCDPISGHTALYWYRQSLGQGLEFLIYFQGNSAPDKSGLPSDRFSAERTGGSVSTLTIQRTQQEDSAVYLCASSLARLAHLGDEQFFGPGTRLTVL.

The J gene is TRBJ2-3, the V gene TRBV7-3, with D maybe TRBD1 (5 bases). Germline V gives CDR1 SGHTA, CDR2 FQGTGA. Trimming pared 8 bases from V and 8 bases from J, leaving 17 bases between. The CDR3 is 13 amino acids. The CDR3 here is CASAGQKASTQYF. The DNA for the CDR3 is TGTGCCAGCGCAGGGCAGAAAGCAAGTACGCAGTATTTT.

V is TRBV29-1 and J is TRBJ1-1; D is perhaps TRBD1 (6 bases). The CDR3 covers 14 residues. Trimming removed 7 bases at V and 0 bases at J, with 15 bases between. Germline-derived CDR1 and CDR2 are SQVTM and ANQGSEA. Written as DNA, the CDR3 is TGCAGCGGAAAGAGGGGGGCCTTGAACACTGAAGCTTTCTTT. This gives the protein CSGKRGALNTEAFF.

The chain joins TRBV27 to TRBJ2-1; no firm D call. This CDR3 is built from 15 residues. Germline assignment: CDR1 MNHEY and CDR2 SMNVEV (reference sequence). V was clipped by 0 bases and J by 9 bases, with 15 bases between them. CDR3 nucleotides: TGTGCCAGCAGTTTATCGGGAACGATATGGGGTGAGCAGTTCTTC. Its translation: CASSLSGTIWGEQFF.

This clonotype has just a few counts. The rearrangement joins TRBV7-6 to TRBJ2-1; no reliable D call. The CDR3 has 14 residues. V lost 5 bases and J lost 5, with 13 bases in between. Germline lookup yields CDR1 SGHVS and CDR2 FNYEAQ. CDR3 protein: CASSRFPGHNEQFF. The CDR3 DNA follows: TGTGCCAGCAGCCGATTCCCGGGCCACAATGAGCAGTTCTTC.

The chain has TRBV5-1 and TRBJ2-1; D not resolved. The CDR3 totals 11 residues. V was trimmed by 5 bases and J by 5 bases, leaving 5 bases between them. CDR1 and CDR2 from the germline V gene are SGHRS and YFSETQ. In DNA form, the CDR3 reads TGCGCCAGCAGAACAGACAATGAGCAGTTCTTC. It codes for CASRTDNEQFF. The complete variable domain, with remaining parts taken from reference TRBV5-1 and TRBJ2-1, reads KAGVTQTPRYLIKTRGQQVTLSCSPISGHRSVSWYQQTPGQGLQFLFEYFSETQRNKGNFPGRFSGRQFSNSRSEMNVSTLELGDSALYLCASRTDNEQFFGPGTRLTVL.

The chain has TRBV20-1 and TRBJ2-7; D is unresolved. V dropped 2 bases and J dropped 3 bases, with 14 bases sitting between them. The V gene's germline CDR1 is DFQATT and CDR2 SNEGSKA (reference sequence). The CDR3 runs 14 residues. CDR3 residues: CSARLPGPFYEQYF. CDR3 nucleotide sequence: TGCAGTGCTAGACTCCCCGGCCCCTTCTACGAGCAGTACTTC.

The CDR3: CASSGGGPTGELFF. CDR3 sequence (DNA): TGTGCCAGCAGCGGGGGGGGGCCCACCGGGGAGCTGTTTTTT. The V call is TRBV9, the J call TRBJ2-2; D possibly corresponds to TRBD2 (7 bases). The V gene's germline CDR1 is SGDLS and CDR2 YYNGEE. The CDR3 runs to 14 residues. V lost 3 bases and J 4 bases, leaving 10 bases between the germline ends. Variable domain in full (rest from reference TRBV9 and TRBJ2-2): DSGVTQTPKHLITATGQRVTLRCSPRSGDLSVYWYQQSLDQGLQFLIQYYNGEERAKGNILERFSAQQFPDLHSELNLSSLELGDSALYFCASSGGGPTGELFFGEGSRLTVL.

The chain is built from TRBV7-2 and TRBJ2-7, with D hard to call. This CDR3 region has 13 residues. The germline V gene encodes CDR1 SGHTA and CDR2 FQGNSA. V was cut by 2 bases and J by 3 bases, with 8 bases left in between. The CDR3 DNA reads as TGTGCCAGCAGCTTATGGGCTGACTACGAGCAGTACTTC. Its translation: CASSLWADYEQYF. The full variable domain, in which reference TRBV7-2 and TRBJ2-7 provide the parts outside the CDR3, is GAGVSQSPSNKVTEKGKDVELRCDPISGHTALYWYRQSLGQGLEFLIYFQGNSAPDKSGLPSDRFSAERTGGSVSTLTIQRTQQEDSAVYLCASSLWADYEQYFGPGTRLTVT.

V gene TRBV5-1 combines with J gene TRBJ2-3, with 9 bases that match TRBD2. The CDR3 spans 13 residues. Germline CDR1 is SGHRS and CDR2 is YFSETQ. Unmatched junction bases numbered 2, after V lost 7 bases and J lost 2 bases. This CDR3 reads CASAGGTTDTQYF. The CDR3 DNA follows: TGCGCCAGCGCGGGGGGGACCACAGATACGCAGTATTTT.

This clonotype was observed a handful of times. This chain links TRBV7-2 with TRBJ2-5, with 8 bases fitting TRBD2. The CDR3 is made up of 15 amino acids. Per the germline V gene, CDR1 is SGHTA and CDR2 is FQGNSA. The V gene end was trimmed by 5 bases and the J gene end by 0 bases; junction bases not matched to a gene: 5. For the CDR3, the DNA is TGTGCCAGCAGCCGGCGAGCGGGAGACCAAGAGACCCAGTACTTC. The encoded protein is CASSRRAGDQETQYF.